Reported below is one T cell receptor (beta chain). This clonotype was detected only a few times. This clone's antigen is unknown. No clone much larger than this one lies a single base away; base qualities are absent. Libraries were constructed by 5' RACE. The reads were generated on a NextSeq 500. To allow correction of PCR and sequencing errors, the TCR library protocol tagged every TCR cDNA molecule with a unique molecular identifier. In the original analysis: TCR identification, UMI-based error correction and CDR3 extraction were all carried out with Decombinator tools. TCRs above a frequency of 2 per 1,000, corresponding to the top 1% of the tumor frequency distribution, were defined as expanded. Expanded tumor TCRs were classed as regional if statistically deemed absent (corrected P<0.05) from at least one tumor region, otherwise ubiquitous. Rényi diversity was computed with the R vegan package after subsampling each repertoire 100 times to 5,000 TCRs. CDR3 similarity networks were built from amino acid triplet string-kernel similarity, with CDR3s being connected when pairwise similarity was above 0.82. TCRdb reprocessing: public reads trimmed at Q25 with fastp, clones called with MiXCR, in-frame beta chains kept. Each CDR3 protein gets just one entry, which takes the most common genes and DNA from the rows behind it. None of the V and J calls come from the authors' own analysis; TCRdb made them. The sample table contains 2,500 to 3,500 distinct CDR3 sequences; only one count was recorded for under 8% of them. 33% of the sample belongs to the ten largest clones.

The sample's time point label, in plain terms: sample taken at primary tumor resection. Samples were obtained from fewer than 80 patients with early-stage, untreated non-small cell lung cancer from the lung TRACERx cohort. TCR sequencing used whole RNA extracted from tumor and nontumor lung tissue, or from cryopreserved PBMC samples, without cell sorting. Patients were selected for TCR sequencing only if sufficient RNA was available from at least two tumor regions. Before selection, tumor and adjacent nontumor lung specimens were reviewed by a lung pathologist. This sample stems from a study of spatial heterogeneity in lung cancer (dated by TCRdb to about 2019). As for the study more broadly: More beta-chain than alpha-chain transcripts were consistently detected, likely reflecting higher beta-chain transcript abundance. TCR transcript counts in tumor regions correlated strongly with a T cell transcriptional module score from matched bulk RNA-seq. In the raw uncorrected reads, each unique combination of TCR and UMI appeared on average more than ten times. In non-small cell lung cancer, the study quantitatively compared TCR alpha and beta repertoires across several tumor regions, matched nontumor lung, and blood. Nonsynonymous mutation counts, determined by whole-exome sequencing of tumor tissue, were related to features of the TCR repertoire. Both alpha and beta chains were TCR-sequenced in hundreds of tumor regions, around 65 matched nontumor lung samples and around 54 PBMC samples obtained at surgery. On the study overall, not on this receptor specifically: TCR-seq coverage of tumor T cells was estimated to be only approximately 7% for alpha chains and about 13% for beta chains. A correlation was observed between the number of expanded intratumoral alpha and beta TCRs and the tumor nonsynonymous mutation count. Counts of ubiquitous and regional expanded TCRs were found to correlate with counts of ubiquitous and regional nonsynonymous mutations, respectively. Additional single-cell paired TCR alpha and beta sequencing was considered necessary to confirm, at a functional level, the hypothesis that regional TCRs recognize regional mutations.

V gives up 2 bases and J gives up 0 bases, and the segment between their germline ends measures 15 bases. Measured from the cysteine to the phenylalanine, the CDR3 is 17 residues long. Only the CDR3 part of the read is kept: 51 bases, read in frame from the first base. CDR1 and CDR2, looked up from the germline V gene, are MNHEY and SVGAGI. The source of this sequence is a male donor with early-stage non-small cell lung cancer. Recombination joined TRBV6-5 with TRBJ2-3, with the D gene not clear enough to name. The source was lung tumor tissue, collected at surgery. Read as DNA, the sequence is TGTGCCAGCAGTTACCCTGATCCGTCCTCTAGCACAGATACGCAGTATTTT. Its protein reads: CASSYPDPSSSTDTQYF.